The clone carrying this T cell receptor (beta chain) was detected many times. Its antigen is undetermined. Looked up from germline, CDR1 is MDHEN and CDR2 is SYDVKM. V was shortened by 3 bases and J by 0 bases, with 11 bases between the two germline ends. CDR3 length equals 15 residues. TCR alpha and beta CDR3 regions were amplified from RNA using iRepertoire nested multiplex PCR. One entry per CDR3 protein, called by TCRdb with MiXCR from the multiplex PCR reads. The sample contains 160,000 or so distinct CDR3 sequences, around 45% of which appear only once. The entry originates in a study of glioma-infiltrating T cells. General study results and limits: Tissue-blood divergence was below expectation in non-neoplastic patients, above in gliomas. Very few CDR3 sequences were shared between tissue and blood.

The TCR originated in a human donor with low-grade glioma or glioblastoma, undergoing nonglioma brain surgery, or in good health (not recorded which). Sample: glioma tissue, nonneoplastic brain tissue, or PBMCs (not recorded which). The chain is built from TRBV28 and TRBJ2-5, with no clear D. The CDR3 nucleotides are TGTGCCAGCAGTTTTGGCAGGCGCCACCAAGAGACCCAGTACTTC. Residues: CASSFGRRHQETQYF.